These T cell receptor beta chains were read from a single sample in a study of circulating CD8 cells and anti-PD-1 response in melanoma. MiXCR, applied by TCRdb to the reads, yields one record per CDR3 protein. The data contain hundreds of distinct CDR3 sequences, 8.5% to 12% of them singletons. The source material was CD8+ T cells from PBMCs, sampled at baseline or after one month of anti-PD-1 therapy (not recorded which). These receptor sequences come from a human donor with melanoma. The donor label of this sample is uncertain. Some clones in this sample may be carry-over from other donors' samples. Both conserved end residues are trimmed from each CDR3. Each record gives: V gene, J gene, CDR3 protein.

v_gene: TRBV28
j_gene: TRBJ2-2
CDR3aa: ASSFVRGRNTGELF

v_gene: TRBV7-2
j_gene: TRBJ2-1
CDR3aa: ASSSTSGRGLEQF

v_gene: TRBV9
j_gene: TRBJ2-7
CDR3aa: ASSVGPGYEQY

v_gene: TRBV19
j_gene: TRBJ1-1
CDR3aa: ASSIVRNTEAF

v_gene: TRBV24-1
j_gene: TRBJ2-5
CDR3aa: APPADETQY

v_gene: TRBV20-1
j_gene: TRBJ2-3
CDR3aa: SARDRAGLGTDTQY

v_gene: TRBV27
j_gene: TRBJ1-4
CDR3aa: ASSSWVGDEKLF

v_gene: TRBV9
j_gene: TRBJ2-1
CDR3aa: ASSAPGLAGGKGYNEQF

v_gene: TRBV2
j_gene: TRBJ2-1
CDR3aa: ASSETASSYNEQF

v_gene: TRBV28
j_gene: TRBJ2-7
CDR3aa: ASSLIGGDEQY

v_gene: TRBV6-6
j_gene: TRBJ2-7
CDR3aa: ASSLGALGTGYEQY

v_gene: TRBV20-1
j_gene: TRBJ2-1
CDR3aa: SARGTSEYNEQF

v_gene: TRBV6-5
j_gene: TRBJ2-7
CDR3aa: ACSAGGSGYEQY

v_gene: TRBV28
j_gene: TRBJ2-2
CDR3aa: ASSFNVGQINTGELF

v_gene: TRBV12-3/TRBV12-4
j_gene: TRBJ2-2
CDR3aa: ASGQTTNTGELF

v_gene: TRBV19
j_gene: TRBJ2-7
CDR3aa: ASSVITGDEQY

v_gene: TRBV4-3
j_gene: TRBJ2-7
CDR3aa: ASSQVAHSYEQY

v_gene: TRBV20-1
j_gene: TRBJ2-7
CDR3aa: SGTPPGLAGRWLQNEQY

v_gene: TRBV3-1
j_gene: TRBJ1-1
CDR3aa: ASSQDIGETMNTEAF

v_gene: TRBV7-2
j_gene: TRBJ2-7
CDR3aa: ASSSGLAWEQY

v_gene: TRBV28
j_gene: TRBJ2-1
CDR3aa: ASSPGTGWGNEQF

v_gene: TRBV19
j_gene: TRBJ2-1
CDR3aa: ASSRVNWGAIYNEQF

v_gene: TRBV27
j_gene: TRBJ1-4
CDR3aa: ASSLSGTYNEKLF

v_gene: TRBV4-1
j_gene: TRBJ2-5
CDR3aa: ASSQQGAEQETQY

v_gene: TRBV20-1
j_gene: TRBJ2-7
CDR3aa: SARDGGEAYEQY

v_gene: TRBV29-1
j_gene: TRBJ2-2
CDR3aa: SVTPGGTGELF

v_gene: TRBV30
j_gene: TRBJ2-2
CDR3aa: AWSGSGSDTGELF

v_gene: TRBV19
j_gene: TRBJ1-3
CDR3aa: AQNQGNTIY

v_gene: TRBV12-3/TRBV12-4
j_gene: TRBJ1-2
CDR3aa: ASSSPDRDYGYT

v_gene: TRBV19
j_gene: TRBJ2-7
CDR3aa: ASSMTGASGEQY

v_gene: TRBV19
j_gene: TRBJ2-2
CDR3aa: ASSTRTLNTGELF

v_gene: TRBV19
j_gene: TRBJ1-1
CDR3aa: ASSIVRDTEAF

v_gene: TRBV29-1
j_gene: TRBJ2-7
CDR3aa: SVERQGVNQIGYEQY

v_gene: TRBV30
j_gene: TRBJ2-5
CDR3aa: AYTGQRTQY

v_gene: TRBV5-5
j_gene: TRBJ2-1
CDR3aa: ASSRGLAGTALGNEQF

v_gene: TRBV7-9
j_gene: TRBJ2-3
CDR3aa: ASSLGPMADTQY

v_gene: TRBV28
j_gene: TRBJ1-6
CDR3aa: AIRQGWGSPLH

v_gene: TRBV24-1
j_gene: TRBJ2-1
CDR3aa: ATTSTGELF

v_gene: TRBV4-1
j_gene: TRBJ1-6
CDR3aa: ASSQGWGDSPHH

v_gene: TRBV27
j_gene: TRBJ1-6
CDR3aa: ASSYRTNSPLH

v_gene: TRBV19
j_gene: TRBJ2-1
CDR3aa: ASNLGQGFYNEQF

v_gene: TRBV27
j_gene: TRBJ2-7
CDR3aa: ASSLDRGDNEQY

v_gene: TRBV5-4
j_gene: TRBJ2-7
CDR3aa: ASSPGQVHSYEQY

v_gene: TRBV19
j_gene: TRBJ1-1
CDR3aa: ASSIVWLGQGNTEAF

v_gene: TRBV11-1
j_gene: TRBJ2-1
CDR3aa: ASSLAQGNSYNEQF

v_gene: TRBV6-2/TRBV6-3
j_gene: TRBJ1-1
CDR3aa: ASSYSIGEAF

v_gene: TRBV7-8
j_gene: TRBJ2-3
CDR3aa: ASSLGLSGEDTQY

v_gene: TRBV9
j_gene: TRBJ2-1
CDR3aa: ASSSEGQAEDEQF

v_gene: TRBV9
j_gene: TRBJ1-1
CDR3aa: ASSPGTGPTEAF

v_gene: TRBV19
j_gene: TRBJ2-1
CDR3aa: ASSIVSGTDEQF

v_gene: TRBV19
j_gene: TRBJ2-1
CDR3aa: ASSFGFRGLEF